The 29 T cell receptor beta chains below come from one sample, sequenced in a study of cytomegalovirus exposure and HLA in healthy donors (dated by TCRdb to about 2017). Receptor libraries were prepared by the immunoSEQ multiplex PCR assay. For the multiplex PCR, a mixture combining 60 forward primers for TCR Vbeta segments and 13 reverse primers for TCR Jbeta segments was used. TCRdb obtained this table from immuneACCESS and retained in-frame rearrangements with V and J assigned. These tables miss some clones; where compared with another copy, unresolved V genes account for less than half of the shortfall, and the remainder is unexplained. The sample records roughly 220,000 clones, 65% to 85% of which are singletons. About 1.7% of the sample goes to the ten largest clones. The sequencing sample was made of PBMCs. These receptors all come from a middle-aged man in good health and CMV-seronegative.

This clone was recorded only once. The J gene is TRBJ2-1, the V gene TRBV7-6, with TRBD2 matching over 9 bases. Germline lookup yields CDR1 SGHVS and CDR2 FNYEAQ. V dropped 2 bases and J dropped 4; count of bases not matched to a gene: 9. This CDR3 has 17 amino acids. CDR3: CASSLRVGAGGYNEQFF. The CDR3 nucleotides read TGTGCCAGCAGCTTAAGGGTAGGGGCGGGAGGGTACAATGAGCAGTTCTTC.

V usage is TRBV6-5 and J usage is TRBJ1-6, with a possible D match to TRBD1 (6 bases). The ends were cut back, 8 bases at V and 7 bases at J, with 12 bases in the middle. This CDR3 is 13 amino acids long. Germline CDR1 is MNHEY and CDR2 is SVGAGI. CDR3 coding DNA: TGTGCCAGCCGAACAGGGTCCAATTCACCCCTCCACTTT. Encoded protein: CASRTGSNSPLHF.

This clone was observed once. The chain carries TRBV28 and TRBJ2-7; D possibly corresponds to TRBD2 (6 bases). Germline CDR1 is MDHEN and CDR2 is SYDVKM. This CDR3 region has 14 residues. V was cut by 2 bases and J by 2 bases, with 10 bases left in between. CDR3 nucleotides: TGTGCCAGCAGTTTACTCGGGGAGGCCTACGAGCAGTACTTC. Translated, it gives CASSLLGEAYEQYF.

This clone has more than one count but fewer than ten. CDR3 DNA: TGTGCCAGCAGTAGACAGGGGGTAAAAAATGAGCAGTTCTTC. Its protein product is CASSRQGVKNEQFF. The chain joins TRBV6-5 to TRBJ2-1; TRBD1 agrees at 9 bases. Germline V gene data show CDR1 as MNHEY and CDR2 as SVGAGI. V shed 5 bases, J shed 7 bases, and the junction held 6 bases outside the gene matches. CDR3 length: 14 amino acids.

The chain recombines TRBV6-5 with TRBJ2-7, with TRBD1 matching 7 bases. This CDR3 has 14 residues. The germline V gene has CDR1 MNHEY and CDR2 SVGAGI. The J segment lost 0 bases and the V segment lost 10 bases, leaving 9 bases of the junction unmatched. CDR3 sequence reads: CATKRDSSSYEQYF. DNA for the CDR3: TGTGCCACCAAAAGGGACAGCAGCTCCTACGAGCAGTACTTC.

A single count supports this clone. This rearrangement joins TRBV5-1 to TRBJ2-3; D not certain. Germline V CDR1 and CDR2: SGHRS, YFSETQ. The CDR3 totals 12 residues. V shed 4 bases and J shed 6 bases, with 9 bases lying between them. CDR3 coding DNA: TGCGCCAGCAGCCCTTACTTGGATACGCAGTATTTT. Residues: CASSPYLDTQYF.

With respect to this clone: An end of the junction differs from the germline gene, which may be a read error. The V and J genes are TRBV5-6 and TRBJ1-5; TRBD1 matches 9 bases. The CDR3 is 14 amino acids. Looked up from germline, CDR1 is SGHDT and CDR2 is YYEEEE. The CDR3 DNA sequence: TGTGCCAGCAGGTTGGGACAGGGTAGTCAGCCCCAGCATTTT. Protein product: CASRLGQGSQPQHF.

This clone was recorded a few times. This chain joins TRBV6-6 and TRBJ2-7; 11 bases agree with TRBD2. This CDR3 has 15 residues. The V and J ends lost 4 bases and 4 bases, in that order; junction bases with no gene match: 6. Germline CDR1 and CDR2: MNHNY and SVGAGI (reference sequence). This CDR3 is CASSSTSGSIYEQYF. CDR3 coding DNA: TGTGCCAGCAGTTCTACTAGCGGGAGCATATACGAGCAGTACTTC.

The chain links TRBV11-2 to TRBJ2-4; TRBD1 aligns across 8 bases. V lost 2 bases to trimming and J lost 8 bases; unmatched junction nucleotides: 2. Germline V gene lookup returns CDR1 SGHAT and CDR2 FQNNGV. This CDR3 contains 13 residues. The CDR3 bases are TGTGCCAGCAGCTTACAGGGGGCTGACATTCAGTACTTC. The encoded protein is CASSLQGADIQYF.

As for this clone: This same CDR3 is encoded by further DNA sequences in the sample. CDR3 in DNA: TGTGCCAGCAGTTACCGGGACAGGGGTACCTACGAGCAGTACTTC. Its translation: CASSYRDRGTYEQYF. The V and J genes are TRBV6-5 and TRBJ2-7, with TRBD1 identical over 10 bases. The CDR3 consists of 15 residues. The V segment lost 2 bases and the J segment 2 bases; nucleotides outside the gene matches: 3. The germline gives CDR1 MNHEY, CDR2 SVGAGI.

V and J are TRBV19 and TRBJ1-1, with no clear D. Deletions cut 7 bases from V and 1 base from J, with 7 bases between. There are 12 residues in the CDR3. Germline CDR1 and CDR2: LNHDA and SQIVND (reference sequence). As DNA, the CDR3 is TGTGCCAGTAACGGGAGGAACACTGAAGCTTTCTTT. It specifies CASNGRNTEAFF.

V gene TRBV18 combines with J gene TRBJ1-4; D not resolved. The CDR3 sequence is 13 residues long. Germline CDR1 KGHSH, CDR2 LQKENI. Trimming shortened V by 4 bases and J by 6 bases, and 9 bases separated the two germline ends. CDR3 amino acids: CASSLGVDEKLFF. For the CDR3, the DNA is TGTGCCAGCTCACTGGGAGTTGATGAAAAACTGTTTTTT.

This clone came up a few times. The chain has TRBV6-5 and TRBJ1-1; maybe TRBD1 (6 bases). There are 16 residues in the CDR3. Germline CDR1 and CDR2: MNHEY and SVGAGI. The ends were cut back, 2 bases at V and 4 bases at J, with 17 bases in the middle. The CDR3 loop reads CASSYGQGSESTEAFF. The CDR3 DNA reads TGTGCCAGCAGTTACGGGCAGGGGAGCGAGAGCACTGAAGCTTTCTTT.

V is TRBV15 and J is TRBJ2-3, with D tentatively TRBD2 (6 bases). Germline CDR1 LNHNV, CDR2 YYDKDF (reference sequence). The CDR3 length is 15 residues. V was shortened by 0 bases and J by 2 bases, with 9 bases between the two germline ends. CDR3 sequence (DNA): TGTGCCACCAGCAGAGATGGGCGGGACACAGATACGCAGTATTTT. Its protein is CATSRDGRDTDTQYF.

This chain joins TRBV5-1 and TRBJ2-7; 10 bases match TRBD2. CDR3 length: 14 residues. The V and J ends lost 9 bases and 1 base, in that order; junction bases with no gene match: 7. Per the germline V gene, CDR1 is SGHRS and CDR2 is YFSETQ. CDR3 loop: CATRELAGSYEQYF. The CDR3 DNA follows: TGCGCCACCCGGGAACTAGCGGGGTCCTACGAGCAGTACTTC.

Written as DNA, the CDR3 is TGCGCCAGCAGCTTGGTGGGCAGGGACACCGGGGAGCTGTTTTTT. Translation gives CASSLVGRDTGELFF. The V call is TRBV5-1, the J call TRBJ2-2; possibly TRBD1 for D (5 bases). Trimming stripped 0 bases from V and 3 bases from J, with 9 bases between. This CDR3 contains 15 residues. Germline assignment: CDR1 SGHRS and CDR2 YFSETQ.

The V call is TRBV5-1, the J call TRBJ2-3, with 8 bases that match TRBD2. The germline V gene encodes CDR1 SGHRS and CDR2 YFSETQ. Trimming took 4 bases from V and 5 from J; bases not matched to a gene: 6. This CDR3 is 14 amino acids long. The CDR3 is CASSPGGVRDTQYF. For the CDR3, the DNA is TGCGCCAGCAGCCCGGGGGGGGTCAGAGATACGCAGTATTTT.

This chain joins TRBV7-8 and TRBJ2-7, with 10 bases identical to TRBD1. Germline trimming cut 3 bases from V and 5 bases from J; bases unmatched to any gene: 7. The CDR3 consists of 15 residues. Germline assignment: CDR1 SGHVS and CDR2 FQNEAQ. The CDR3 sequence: CASSFYGQGDDEQYF. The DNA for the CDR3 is TGTGCCAGCAGCTTTTATGGACAGGGGGACGACGAGCAGTACTTC.

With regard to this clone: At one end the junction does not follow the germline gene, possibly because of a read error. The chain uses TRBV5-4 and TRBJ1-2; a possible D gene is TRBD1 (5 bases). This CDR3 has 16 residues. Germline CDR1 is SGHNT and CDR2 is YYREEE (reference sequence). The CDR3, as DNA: TGTGCCAGCAGCCGGGGGGGGACGGAGGCTAACTATGGCTGCACCTTC. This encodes CASSRGGTEANYGCTF.

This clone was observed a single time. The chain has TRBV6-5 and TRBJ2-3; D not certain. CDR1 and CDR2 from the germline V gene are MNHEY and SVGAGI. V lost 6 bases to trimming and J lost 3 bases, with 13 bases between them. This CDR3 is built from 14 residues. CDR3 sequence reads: CASRTWSVTDTQYF. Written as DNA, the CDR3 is TGTGCCAGCAGGACGTGGAGTGTGACAGATACGCAGTATTTT.

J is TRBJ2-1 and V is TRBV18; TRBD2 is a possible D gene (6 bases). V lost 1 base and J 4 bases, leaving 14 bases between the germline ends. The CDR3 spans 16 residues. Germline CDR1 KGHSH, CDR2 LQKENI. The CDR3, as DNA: TGTGCCAGCTCACCACTCGGGGGAGGAGGGTACAATGAGCAGTTCTTC. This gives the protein CASSPLGGGGYNEQFF.

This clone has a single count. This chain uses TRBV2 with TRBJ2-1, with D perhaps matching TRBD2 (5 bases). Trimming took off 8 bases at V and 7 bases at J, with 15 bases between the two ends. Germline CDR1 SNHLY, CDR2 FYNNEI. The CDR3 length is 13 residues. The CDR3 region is CASVRNSANEQFF. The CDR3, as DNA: TGTGCCAGCGTACGCAATAGCGCGAATGAGCAGTTCTTC.

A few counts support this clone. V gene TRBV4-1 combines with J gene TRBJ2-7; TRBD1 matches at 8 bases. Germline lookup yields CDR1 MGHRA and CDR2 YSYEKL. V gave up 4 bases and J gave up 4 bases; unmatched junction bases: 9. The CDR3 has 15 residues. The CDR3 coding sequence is TGCGCCAGCAGCCCAGGACAGGGCAAGTCTTACGAGCAGTACTTC. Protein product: CASSPGQGKSYEQYF.

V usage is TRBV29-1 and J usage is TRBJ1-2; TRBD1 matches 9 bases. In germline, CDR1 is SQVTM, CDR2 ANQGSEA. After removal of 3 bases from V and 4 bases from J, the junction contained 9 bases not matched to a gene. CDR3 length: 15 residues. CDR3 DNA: TGCAGCGTTGACGAAGCAGGACAGGGGTCCTATGGCTACACCTTC. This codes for CSVDEAGQGSYGYTF.

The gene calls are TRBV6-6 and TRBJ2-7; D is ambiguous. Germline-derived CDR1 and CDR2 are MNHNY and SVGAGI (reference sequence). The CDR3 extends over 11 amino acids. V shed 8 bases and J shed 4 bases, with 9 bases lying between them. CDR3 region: CASGNAYEQYF. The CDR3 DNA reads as TGTGCCAGCGGTAACGCGTACGAGCAGTACTTC.

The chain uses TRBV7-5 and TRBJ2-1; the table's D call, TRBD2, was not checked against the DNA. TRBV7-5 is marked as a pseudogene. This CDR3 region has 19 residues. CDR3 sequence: CARSSIPQTSGRSYNEQFF. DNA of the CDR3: TGTGCCAGAAGCTCCATTCCCCAGACTAGCGGGAGGTCCTACAATGAGCAGTTCTTC.

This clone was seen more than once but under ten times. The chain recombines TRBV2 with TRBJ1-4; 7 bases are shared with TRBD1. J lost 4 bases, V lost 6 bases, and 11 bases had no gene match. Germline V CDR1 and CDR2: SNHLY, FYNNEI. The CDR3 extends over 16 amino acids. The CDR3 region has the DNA TGTGCCAGCAGACAGACAGGGAAGAGATTTAATGAAAAACTGTTTTTT. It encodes CASRQTGKRFNEKLFF.

The CDR3 is CASGQTLVYEQYF. The CDR3 DNA reads TGCGCCAGCGGACAGACCCTGGTCTACGAGCAGTACTTC. The chain links TRBV4-1 to TRBJ2-7; maybe TRBD1 (6 bases). The CDR3 contains 13 residues. Germline CDR1 is MGHRA and CDR2 is YSYEKL. V was clipped by 8 bases and J by 3 bases, with 14 bases between them.

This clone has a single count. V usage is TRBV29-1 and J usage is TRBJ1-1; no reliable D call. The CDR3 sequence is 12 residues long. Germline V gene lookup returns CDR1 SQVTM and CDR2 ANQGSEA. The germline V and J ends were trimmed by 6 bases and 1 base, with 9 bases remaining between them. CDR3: CSVATTNTEAFF. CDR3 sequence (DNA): TGCAGCGTGGCAACTACGAACACTGAAGCTTTCTTT.